These T cell receptor beta chains were read from a single sample in a study of T cell repertoires in cytomegalovirus infection. TCRdb passed the reads through MiXCR, listing each CDR3 protein once. The sample includes about 150,000 distinct CDR3 sequences, about 20% of them seen just once. The sequenced sample was PBMCs. All receptors derive from a human donor in good health (CMV status not recorded). Some clones in this sample may be carry-over from other donors' samples. The CDR3 runs from the conserved cysteine through the conserved F or W. D genes are given only for firm matches. The size field is filled for only some rows; it gives once, few, many or a size class.

TRBV28	TRBD2	many	14	TRBJ2-1	TGTGCCAGCAGTACTAGCGGGAGGCGCCGTGAGCAGTTCTTC	CASSTSGRRREQFF
TRBV7-2	TRBD2	medium-sized	16	TRBJ2-2	TGTGCCAGCAGCTTAGATCCAGCGGGAAACACCGGGGAGCTGTTTTTT	CASSLDPAGNTGELFF
TRBV20-1	NA	NA	13	TRBJ2-1	TGCAGTGCCTCAGCCCCTACACGGGATGAGCAGTTCTTC	CSASAPTRDEQFF
TRBV12-3/TRBV12-4	NA	many	11	TRBJ1-2	TGTGCCAGCAGTTTACGCACTGGCTACACCTTC	CASSLRTGYTF
TRBV14	NA	few	16	TRBJ1-3	TGTGCCAGCAGCCAAGGGCACGTTAGCTCTGGAAACACCATATATTTT	CASSQGHVSSGNTIYF
TRBV6-1	NA	NA	16	TRBJ2-2	TGTGCCAGCAGTGGATCCGGGACCTTGAACACCGGGGAGCTGTTTTTT	CASSGSGTLNTGELFF
TRBV6-1	NA	many	14	TRBJ1-2	TGTGCCAGCTGTGGGACCGCGGCTGGCTATGGCTACACCTTC	CASCGTAAGYGYTF
TRBV7-2	TRBD2	NA	15	TRBJ2-1	TGTGCCAGCATCTTGGGACTAGCGGACAGCGATGAGCAGTTCTTC	CASILGLADSDEQFF
TRBV7-8	NA	many	15	TRBJ2-1	TGTGCCAGCAGCTTAAATCCAGGGGCAGACAATGAGCAGTTCTTC	CASSLNPGADNEQFF
TRBV7-2	NA	NA	14	TRBJ2-1	TGTGCCAGCAGCTCCCTTAGGGCGGGCAATGAGCAGTTCTTC	CASSSLRAGNEQFF